This T cell receptor (beta chain) is from a study of T cells in Graves' hyperthyroidism and ophthalmopathy. The V end was cut by 8 bases, the J end by 1 base, with 11 bases between. There are 13 residues in the CDR3. Germline CDR1 LNHDA, CDR2 SQIVND (reference sequence). Ten or more counts support this clonotype. Used for diagnoses were clinical symptoms, serum thyroxine and TRAb, thyroid ultrasound and orbital computed tomography. Fresh peripheral blood, less than 11 ml of it, supplied the PBMCs. RNA transcripts were the template for amplifying TCR beta CDR3 regions. In the first-round RT-PCR of the TCR CDR3, the HTBI primer set was used. TCRdb analysed the multiplex PCR reads with MiXCR anew, one entry per CDR3 protein. The repertoire consists of around 600,000 distinct CDR3 sequences, with 14% occurring once and the leading ten covering about 6.6%.

The TCR sequence derives from a woman aged 18-29 years with Graves' ophthalmopathy. This chain connects TRBV19 to TRBJ1-1; D gene ambiguous. The source material was blood. The CDR3 bases are TGTGCCAGTGAGAGCCGGGAGAACACTGAAGCTTTCTTT. Protein sequence: CASESRENTEAFF.